This is a list of T cell receptor beta chains from one sample in a study of blood T cell repertoires in COVID-19. Produced via immunoSEQ multiplex PCR; TCRdb's table is partial and in-frame only. The sample lists around 99,000 clones, 79% occurring once. The material sequenced was peripheral blood. These receptors were taken from a woman older than 75 with active or convalescent COVID-19. The CDR3 runs from the conserved cysteine through the conserved F or W. The D gene is left open where the match is weak. For some rows the clone size is stated as once, few or many, or as a class when expanded; others skip it.

j_call v_call clone_size d_call cdr3_nt cdr3_aa
TRBJ2-7 TRBV11-1 . . TGTGCCAGCAGCCGATCCGACAGCTCCTACGAGCAGTACTTC CASSRSDSSYEQYF
TRBJ1-1 TRBV18 . TRBD1 TGTGCCAGCTCCGCCGTTGGACAGGGGAACACTGAAGCTTTCTTT CASSAVGQGNTEAFF
TRBJ2-7 TRBV6-5 . . TGTGCCAGCAGTTTCTACCTCGGACGGGAGCGGTACGAGCAGTACTTC CASSFYLGRERYEQYF
TRBJ2-2 TRBV6-5 few TRBD1 TGTGCCACCGGGGGACAGGGAAAGGTTTCCGGGGAGCTGTTTTTT CATGGQGKVSGELFF
TRBJ1-1 TRBV10-1 . . TGCGCCAGCAGTTCCGTCCCCCGTCGGAACACTGAAGCTTTCTTT CASSSVPRRNTEAFF
TRBJ2-3 TRBV6-1 few TRBD2 TGTGCCAGCAGTGAGGCTAGCGGGGAACGTGGGGCGCAGTATTTT CASSEASGERGAQYF
TRBJ1-5 TRBV9 . . TGTGCCAGCAGCGGGGGGGTCAATCAGCCCCAGCATTTT CASSGGVNQPQHF
TRBJ2-3 TRBV9 . . TGTGCCAGCAGCGTAGTGGGCTCACCCGATATTAATACGCAGTATTTT CASSVVGSPDINTQYF
TRBJ1-2 TRBV9 . TRBD1 TGTGCCAGCAGCGTAGCTCGGGACAGGGACTTCTATGGCTACACCTTC CASSVARDRDFYGYTF
TRBJ2-7 TRBV29-1 . TRBD2 TGCAGCGTTGAGGGACTAGCGGGAGGGGGGACCTACGAGCAGTACTTC CSVEGLAGGGTYEQYF
TRBJ1-1 TRBV6-1 . TRBD1 TGTGCCAGCAGTGAAACAGGGGGAAAGTCTGAAGCTTTCTTT CASSETGGKSEAFF
TRBJ1-4 TRBV18 few TRBD1 TGTGCCAGCTCACGGGGACAGGGGGCAAGTGAAAAACTGTTTTTT CASSRGQGASEKLFF
TRBJ2-5 TRBV5-1 . . TGCGCCAGCAGCCCCACAGGAATACAAGAGACCCAGTACTTC CASSPTGIQETQYF
TRBJ2-2 TRBV19 . TRBD2 TGTGCCAGTAGTATCGGTCTAGCGGGGGCCGGGGAGCTGTTTTTT CASSIGLAGAGELFF
TRBJ2-7 TRBV7-8 . . TGTGCCAGCAGCCCCGCAACTAGGGAGCACGAGCAGTACTTC CASSPATREHEQYF
TRBJ1-2 TRBV5-1 . TRBD1 TGCGCCAGCAGCTTGGGGAGGACAGGGGGCGCTTATGGCTACACCTTC CASSLGRTGGAYGYTF
TRBJ2-3 TRBV29-1 once TRBD2 TGCAGCGTCGCCGGATGGACTAGCGGGAGTCTATATACGCAGTATTTT CSVAGWTSGSLYTQYF
TRBJ2-3 TRBV5-6 . TRBD2 TGTGCCAGCAGCTCGAGCTATGGCGGGAGAAGGGATACGCAGTATTTT CASSSSYGGRRDTQYF
TRBJ1-3 TRBV6-2/TRBV6-3 few . TGTGCCAGCAGTTACGTGAGATCCTCCTCTGGAAACACCATATATTTT CASSYVRSSSGNTIYF
TRBJ2-3 TRBV19 . . TGTGCCAGTAGTATAGACGGGAGTGGGACAGATACGCAGTATTTT CASSIDGSGTDTQYF
TRBJ1-1 TRBV20-1 . . TGCAGTGCCCCAGGTTGGGCTTTCTTT CSAPGWAFF
TRBJ1-1 TRBV7-9 . TRBD1 TGTGCCAGCAGGGAACAGGGGTGGAACACTGAAGCTTTCTTT CASREQGWNTEAFF
TRBJ2-1 TRBV28 . TRBD1 TGTGCCAGCAGTGTCTATCCCCGGACAGGGGGATACAATGAGCAGTTCTTC CASSVYPRTGGYNEQFF
TRBJ2-3 TRBV3-1/TRBV3-2 . TRBD2 TGTGCCAGCAGCCAAGCGGGGGGGGCTGTGACAGATACGCAGTATTTT CASSQAGGAVTDTQYF
TRBJ2-7 TRBV4-3 . TRBD1 TGCGCCAGCAGCCAAGAGGGCAGGGGGTACGAGCAGTACTTC CASSQEGRGYEQYF
TRBJ2-7 TRBV27 . TRBD1 TGTGCCAGCAGTTTTATACCGGGACAGGGCTCCTACGAGCAGTACTTC CASSFIPGQGSYEQYF
TRBJ2-3 TRBV5-4 . . TGTGCCAGCAGCGGGCGATTTAGCACAGATACGCAGTATTTT CASSGRFSTDTQYF
TRBJ2-7 TRBV5-1 . TRBD2 TGCGCCAGCGCAGGCGGGGGAACGAGTGGCTACGAGCAGTACTTC CASAGGGTSGYEQYF
TRBJ1-1 TRBV5-8 . . TGTGCCAGCAGCTTGAGGGGGTCTGAAGCTTTCTTT CASSLRGSEAFF
TRBJ2-7 TRBV7-9 . TRBD2 TGTGCCAGCAGCCAGGGACTAGCGGCGTTCGAGTACGAGCAGTACTTC CASSQGLAAFEYEQYF
TRBJ2-7 TRBV18 . TRBD2 TGTGCCAGCTCACCCTCATCGGCGGGACTAGCTTTGTACGAGCAGTACTTC CASSPSSAGLALYEQYF
TRBJ2-3 TRBV2 . . TGTGCCAGCAGTGGGGCTTGGGGGCCCACAGATACGCAGTATTTT CASSGAWGPTDTQYF
TRBJ1-4 TRBV3-1/TRBV3-2 . . TGTGCCAGCAGCGTTGGGTGGAGGGGTGAAAAACTGTTTTTT CASSVGWRGEKLFF
TRBJ2-5 TRBV11-2 . TRBD2 TGTGCCAGCAGCTTAGATGGCGGGGGGCAGGAGACCCAGTACTTC CASSLDGGGQETQYF
TRBJ1-5 TRBV28 . . TGTGCCAGCAGTTGGCAATCCCAGCATTTT CASSWQSQHF
TRBJ2-7 TRBV14 . . TGTGCCAGCAGCCCGACAGGTCCTTCCTACGAGCAGTACTTC CASSPTGPSYEQYF
TRBJ2-7 TRBV11-3 . TRBD1 TGTGCCAGCAGCTCCAATTCACAGGGGTACGAGCAGTACTTC CASSSNSQGYEQYF
TRBJ2-2 TRBV30 . . TGTGCCTGGAGTGTTTCAGTAAGGGAGCTGTTTTTT CAWSVSVRELFF
TRBJ2-2 TRBV6-5 . . TGTGCCAGCAACGTAGGGAGAGACACCGGGGAGCTGTTTTTT CASNVGRDTGELFF
TRBJ1-3 TRBV28 . . TGTGCCAGCAGCCAAGGGGGTTCTGGAAACACCATATATTTT CASSQGGSGNTIYF
TRBJ2-1 TRBV20-1 . TRBD2 TGCAGTGCTAGTAGTCCTAGCGGGAGAGGGGGCTCCTACAATGAGCAGTTCTTC CSASSPSGRGGSYNEQFF
TRBJ2-7 TRBV5-1 once TRBD1 TGTGCCAGCAGGCTTGAAGGGGGCGATCACAACGAGCAGTACTTC CASRLEGGDHNEQYF
TRBJ2-7 TRBV21-1 many . TGTGCCAGCAGCAATGATCGGGGGGACCCCTACGAGCAGTACTTC CASSNDRGDPYEQYF
TRBJ2-7 TRBV29-1 . TRBD1 TGCAGCGTGGGACAGGGTTCCTACGAGCAGTACTTC CSVGQGSYEQYF
TRBJ2-2 TRBV9 few TRBD2 TGTGCCAGCTCGAAGCGGGAGGGCCCCGACACCGGGGAGCTGTTTTTT CASSKREGPDTGELFF
TRBJ2-7 TRBV18 few TRBD2 TGTGCCAGCTCACCGGGCGGGAGGGCCGTTTTCGAGCAGTACTTC CASSPGGRAVFEQYF